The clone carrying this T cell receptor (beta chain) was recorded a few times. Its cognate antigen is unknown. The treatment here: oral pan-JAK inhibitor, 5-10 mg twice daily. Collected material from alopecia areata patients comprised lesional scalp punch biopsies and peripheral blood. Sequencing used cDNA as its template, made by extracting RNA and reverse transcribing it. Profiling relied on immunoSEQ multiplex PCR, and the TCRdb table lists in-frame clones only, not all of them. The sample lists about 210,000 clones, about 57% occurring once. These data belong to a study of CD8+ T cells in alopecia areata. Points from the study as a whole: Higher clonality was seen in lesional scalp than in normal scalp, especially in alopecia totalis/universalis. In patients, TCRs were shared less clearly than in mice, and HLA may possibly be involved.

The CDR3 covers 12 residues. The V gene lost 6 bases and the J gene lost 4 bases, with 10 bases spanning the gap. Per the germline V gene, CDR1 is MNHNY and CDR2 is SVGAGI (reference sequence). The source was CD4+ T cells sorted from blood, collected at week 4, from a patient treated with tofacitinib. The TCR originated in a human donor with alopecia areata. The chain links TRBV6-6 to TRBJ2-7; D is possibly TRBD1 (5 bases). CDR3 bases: TGTGCCAGCAGCCAGAGACAGTACGAGCAGTACTTC. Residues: CASSQRQYEQYF.